Shown below are 8 T cell receptor beta chains from a single sample sequenced in a study of T cell responses to AZD1222 COVID-19 vaccine (dated by TCRdb to 2020 to 2023). Library preparation employed the immunoSEQ multiplex PCR assay. Entries here come from immuneACCESS through TCRdb and include only in-frame sequences with V and J called. Some clones fail to appear in such tables; in the studies checked, an unresolved V gene covers under half of the shortfall, and the cause of the remainder is unknown. Within this sample are approximately 220,000 clones, with about 93% of them counted one time only. The ten largest clones represent about 1% of the sample. The sample's time point, from its label and the paper: baseline before first vaccination. The treatment or condition label corresponds to: meningococcal conjugate vaccine given as trial control. This sample comprised peripheral blood, obtained on day 0 of MenACWY control vaccination. The receptors were sampled from an adult in good health.

The chain joins TRBV7-9 to TRBJ2-1; perhaps TRBD2 as D (7 bases). Germline loops: CDR1 SEHNR, CDR2 FQNEAQ (reference sequence). The CDR3 is 14 amino acids. The V gene lost 10 bases and the J gene lost 7 bases, with 20 bases spanning the gap. CDR3 bases: TGTGCCATTAGTAGGGGGGGCCAGAGGAATGAGCAGTTCTTC. Encoded protein: CAISRGGQRNEQFF.

The chain is built from TRBV19 and TRBJ1-6; 10 bases are a match to TRBD1. Germline values: CDR1 LNHDA, CDR2 SQIVND (reference sequence). The trim removed 5 bases at V and 11 bases at J, leaving 9 bases unmatched. This CDR3 region has 15 residues. DNA of the CDR3: TGTGCCAGTAGTCCAAGGACAGGGGGATCGGCACCCCTCCACTTT. Its translation is CASSPRTGGSAPLHF. The variable domain in full, with the rest retrieved from reference TRBV19 and TRBJ1-6, is DGGITQSPKYLFRKEGQNVTLSCEQNLNHDAMYWYRQDPGQGLRLIYYSQIVNDFQKGDIAEGYSVSREKKESFPLTVTSAQKNPTAFYLCASSPRTGGSAPLHFGNGTRLTVT.

The V call is TRBV7-9, the J call TRBJ2-5; the D is unclear. V lost 4 bases to trimming and J lost 4 bases, with 4 bases between them. The CDR3 sequence is 11 residues long. Germline V lookup: CDR1 SEHNR, CDR2 FQNEAQ (reference sequence). The CDR3 is CASSWLETQYF. The CDR3 DNA is TGTGCCAGCAGCTGGCTAGAGACCCAGTACTTC. The variable domain in full, completed from reference TRBV7-9 and TRBJ2-5, reads DTGVSQNPRHKITKRGQNVTFRCDPISEHNRLYWYRQTLGQGPEFLTYFQNEAQLEKSRLLSDRFSAERPKGSFSTLEIQRTEQGDSAMYLCASSWLETQYFGPGTRLLVL.

V and J are TRBV2 and TRBJ1-2, with a possible D match to TRBD1 (6 bases). This CDR3 contains 14 residues. The V gene lost 0 bases and the J gene lost 4 bases, with 9 bases spanning the gap. Germline V gives CDR1 SNHLY, CDR2 FYNNEI. The CDR3, as DNA: TGTGCCAGCAGTGAAGCTAGGACAGCCTATGGCTACACCTTC. Its translation is CASSEARTAYGYTF.

This chain links TRBV19 with TRBJ1-2; 7 bases align to TRBD1. Germline CDR1 LNHDA, CDR2 SQIVND (reference sequence). The V gene end was trimmed by 7 bases and the J gene end by 2 bases; junction bases not matched to a gene: 10. The CDR3 sequence is 15 residues long. In DNA form, the CDR3 reads TGTGCCAGTACATTAGGGGGCACACTCAACTATGGCTACACCTTC. It yields the protein CASTLGGTLNYGYTF. Based on the CDR3 plus reference TRBV19 and TRBJ1-2, the full variable domain is DGGITQSPKYLFRKEGQNVTLSCEQNLNHDAMYWYRQDPGQGLRLIYYSQIVNDFQKGDIAEGYSVSREKKESFPLTVTSAQKNPTAFYLCASTLGGTLNYGYTFGSGTRLTVV.

The chain combines TRBV11-1 with TRBJ2-1, with 10 bases lining up with TRBD2. From germline, CDR1 is SGHAT and CDR2 FQDESV (reference sequence). The CDR3 sequence is 16 residues long. With 3 bases clipped from V and 5 bases from J, the junction kept 7 bases outside the gene matches. As DNA, the CDR3 is TGTGCCAGCAGCTTGGCTAGCGGGGGCATCAACAATGAGCAGTTCTTC. Translation gives CASSLASGGINNEQFF.

The rearrangement links TRBV3-1 (or the pseudogene TRBV3-2) to TRBJ2-5; TRBD2 matches at 9 bases. V shed 3 bases and J 5 bases; nucleotides not matched to a gene: 7. The CDR3 extends over 15 amino acids. The V gene's germline CDR1 is LGHDT and CDR2 YNNKEL (reference sequence). CDR3 DNA sequence: TGTGCCAGCAGCCAGCGCGGGGGGGCCCGGGAGACCCAGTACTTC. Residues: CASSQRGGARETQYF.

The chain uses TRBV4-3 and TRBJ1-3; 7 positions agree with TRBD1. This CDR3 is built from 16 residues. V gave up 0 bases and J gave up 3 bases; unmatched junction bases: 5. Germline CDR1 LGHNA, CDR2 YSLEER. The CDR3 nucleotides are TGCGCCAGCAGCCAAGAACAGGGGAGCGGTGGAAACACCATATATTTT. It codes for CASSQEQGSGGNTIYF.